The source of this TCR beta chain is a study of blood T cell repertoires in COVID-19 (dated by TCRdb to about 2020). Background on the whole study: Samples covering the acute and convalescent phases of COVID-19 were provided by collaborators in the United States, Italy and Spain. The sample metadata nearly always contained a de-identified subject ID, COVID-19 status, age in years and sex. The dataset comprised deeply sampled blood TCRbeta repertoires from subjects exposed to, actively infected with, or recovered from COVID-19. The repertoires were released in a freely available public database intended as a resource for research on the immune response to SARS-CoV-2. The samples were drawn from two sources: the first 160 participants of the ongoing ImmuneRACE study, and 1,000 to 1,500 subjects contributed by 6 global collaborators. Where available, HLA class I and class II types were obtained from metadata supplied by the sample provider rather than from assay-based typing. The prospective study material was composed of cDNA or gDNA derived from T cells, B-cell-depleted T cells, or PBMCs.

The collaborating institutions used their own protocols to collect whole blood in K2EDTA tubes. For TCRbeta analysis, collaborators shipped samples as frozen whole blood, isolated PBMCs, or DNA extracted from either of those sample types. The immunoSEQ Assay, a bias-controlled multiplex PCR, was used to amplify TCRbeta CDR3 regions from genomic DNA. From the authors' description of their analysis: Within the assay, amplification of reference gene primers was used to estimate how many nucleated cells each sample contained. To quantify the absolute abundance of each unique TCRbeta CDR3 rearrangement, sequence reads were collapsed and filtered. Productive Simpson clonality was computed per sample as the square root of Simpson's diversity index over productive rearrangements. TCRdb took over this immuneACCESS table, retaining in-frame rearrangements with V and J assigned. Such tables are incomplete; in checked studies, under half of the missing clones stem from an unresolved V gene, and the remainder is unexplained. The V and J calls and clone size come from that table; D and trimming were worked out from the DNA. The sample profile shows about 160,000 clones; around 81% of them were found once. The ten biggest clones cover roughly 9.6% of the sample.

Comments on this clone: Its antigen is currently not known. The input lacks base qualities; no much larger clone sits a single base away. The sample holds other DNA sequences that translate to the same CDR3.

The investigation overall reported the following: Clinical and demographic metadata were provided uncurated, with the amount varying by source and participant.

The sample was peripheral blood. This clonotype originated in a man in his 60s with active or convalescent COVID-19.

CDR3 sequence: CASSPTSNYGYTF. The DNA sequence reads TGTGCCAGCAGCCCTACCTCTAACTATGGCTACACCTTC. The sequence joins TRBV7-9 to TRBJ1-2, with no confident D gene call. Inclusive of the bounding cysteine and phenylalanine, the CDR3 is 13 residues long. The entry retains the CDR3 DNA only, 39 bases that are in frame from base 1. Deletion took 5 bases off V and 0 bases off J, with a span of 7 bases between the germline ends. CDR1 SEHNR and CDR2 FQNEAQ are derived from the germline V gene (reference sequence).